The 9 T cell receptor beta chains reported below all come from one sample, sequenced in a study of blood T cell repertoires in COVID-19. The protocol was immunoSEQ multiplex PCR, while the TCRdb copy is restricted to in-frame clones and leaves out a portion. Of more than 50,000 clones listed, roughly 90% are singletons. Material for sequencing was peripheral blood. Receptors were obtained from a man aged 55 to 70 with active COVID-19.

The chain is built from TRBV6-5 and TRBJ2-7; no firm D call. CDR1 and CDR2 (germline): MNHEY, SVGAGI. This CDR3 spans 13 amino acids. The V end was cut by 7 bases, the J end by 4 bases, with 14 bases between. CDR3 sequence reads: CASTGLSGYEQYF. The CDR3 nucleotides are TGTGCCAGCACCGGGTTATCTGGGTACGAGCAGTACTTC.

This clone was seen a few times. J is TRBJ1-5 and V is TRBV2, with D perhaps TRBD1 (6 bases). This CDR3 spans 14 amino acids. CDR1 and CDR2 from the germline V gene are SNHLY and FYNNEI. Trimming pared 5 bases from V and 7 bases from J, leaving 15 bases between. In nucleotides, the CDR3 is TGTGCCAGCAGTCGAGGGGGACTAGACCAGCCCCAGCATTTT. As protein: CASSRGGLDQPQHF.

The gene calls are TRBV11-2 and TRBJ2-7, with 9 positions matching TRBD2. V lost 3 bases and J lost 2; bases outside the gene matches: 5. The CDR3 extends over 15 amino acids. Germline assignment: CDR1 SGHAT and CDR2 FQNNGV. CDR3 nucleotide sequence: TGTGCCAGCAGCTTGGTGACTAGCGGTCCCTACGAGCAGTACTTC. Amino acid sequence: CASSLVTSGPYEQYF.

The CDR3 here is CASSLASGTADTQYF. CDR3 nucleotides: TGCGCCAGCAGCTTGGCAAGCGGGACGGCAGATACGCAGTATTTT. The chain employs TRBV5-1 and TRBJ2-3; 7 nucleotides align to TRBD2. This CDR3 is built from 15 residues. CDR1 and CDR2 (germline): SGHRS, YFSETQ. Unmatched junction bases numbered 5, after V lost 0 bases and J lost 4 bases.

V usage is TRBV28 and J usage is TRBJ1-2; D ambiguous. Trimming took off 2 bases at V and 8 bases at J, with 9 bases between the two ends. The germline gives CDR1 MDHEN, CDR2 SYDVKM. CDR3 length: 12 residues. DNA of the CDR3: TGTGCCAGCAGTTTAAGCCGCAGGGGCTACACCTTC. Translation: CASSLSRRGYTF.

The chain uses TRBV11-2 and TRBJ2-1, with D tentatively TRBD2 (6 bases). V was trimmed by 5 bases and J by 6 bases, leaving 20 bases between them. Germline V CDR1 and CDR2: SGHAT, FQNNGV. The CDR3 is 16 amino acids. The CDR3 reads CASSDYLKRGGNEQFF. The CDR3, as DNA: TGTGCCAGCAGCGATTACCTTAAGAGGGGAGGCAATGAGCAGTTCTTC.

The J gene is TRBJ1-5, the V gene TRBV19, with TRBD1 identical over 7 bases. The length of the CDR3 is 18 residues. The V gene's germline CDR1 is LNHDA and CDR2 SQIVND (reference sequence). Losses at the gene ends were 4 bases for V and 0 bases for J; bases not matched to a gene: 12. The CDR3 loop reads CASSKGQELGYSNQPQHF. The CDR3 nucleotides are TGTGCCAGTAGTAAAGGACAGGAGCTGGGATATAGCAATCAGCCCCAGCATTTT.

The chain joins TRBV2 to TRBJ2-3, with a weak D call TRBD2 (7 bases). The CDR3 totals 14 residues. Between the trimmed V and J ends, which lost 8 bases and 0 bases, there was a span of 12 bases. CDR1 is SNHLY and CDR2 is FYNNEI in the germline V gene. The DNA for the CDR3 is TGTGCCAGCGGGGCGGGGGCCAGCACAGATACGCAGTATTTT. It yields the protein CASGAGASTDTQYF.

This sequence joins TRBV12-5 and TRBJ1-1; 10 positions match TRBD1. Germline V gene sequence: CDR1 LGHNT, CDR2 FRNRAP. Trimming removed 1 base from V and 9 bases from J; junction bases left unmatched: 8. The CDR3 covers 15 residues. The CDR3 DNA sequence: TGTGCTAGTGGTTTGGACGGGACAGGGGCCAATAAAGCTTTCTTT. The encoded protein is CASGLDGTGANKAFF.